This T cell receptor beta chain was obtained from a study of cytomegalovirus exposure and HLA in healthy donors. 13 Jbeta primers and 60 Vbeta primers were used for the PCR. Profiling relied on immunoSEQ multiplex PCR, and the TCRdb table lists in-frame clones only, not all of them. The sample has 140,000 to 150,000 clones, and its top ten clones hold 0.85% to 1%. Germline V lookup: CDR1 WNHNN, CDR2 SYGVQD (reference sequence). The CDR3 spans 16 residues. V was clipped by 3 bases and J by 1 base; unmatched bases: 6. The study, taken as a whole, reports: In a later analysis, TCR beta V- and J-gene trimming was associated with a missense DCLRE1C variant. Per published reports, the classifier diagnosed cytomegalovirus status with high specificity and sensitivity.

At collection, donors were nominally healthy, but unrecorded immune exposures were probable. To note about this clone: Its antigen is not known.

The chain joins TRBV10-1 to TRBJ1-5, with 7 nucleotides matching TRBD1. The specimen sequenced was PBMCs. The source is a male donor in good health and CMV-seronegative. CDR3 in amino acids: CASSEGGQKSNQPQHF. The CDR3 DNA is TGCGCCAGCAGTGAAGGGGGACAGAAGAGCAATCAGCCCCAGCATTTT.